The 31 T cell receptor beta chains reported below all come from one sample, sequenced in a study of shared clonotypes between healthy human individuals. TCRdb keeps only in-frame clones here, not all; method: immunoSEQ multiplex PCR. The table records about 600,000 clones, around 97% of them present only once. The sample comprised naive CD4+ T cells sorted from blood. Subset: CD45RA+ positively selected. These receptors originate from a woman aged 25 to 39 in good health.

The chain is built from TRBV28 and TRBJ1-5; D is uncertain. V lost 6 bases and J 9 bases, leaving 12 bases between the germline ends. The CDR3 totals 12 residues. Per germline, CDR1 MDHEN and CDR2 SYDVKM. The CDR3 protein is CASRETAGPQHF. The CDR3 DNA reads TGTGCCAGCAGGGAGACGGCAGGGCCCCAGCATTTT.

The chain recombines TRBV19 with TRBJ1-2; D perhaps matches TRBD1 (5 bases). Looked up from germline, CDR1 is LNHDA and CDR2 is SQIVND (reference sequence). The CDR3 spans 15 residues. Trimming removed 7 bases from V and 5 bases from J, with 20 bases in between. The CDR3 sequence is CASTAASDRHYGYTF. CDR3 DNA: TGTGCCAGTACCGCCGCCTCCGACAGACATTATGGCTACACCTTC.

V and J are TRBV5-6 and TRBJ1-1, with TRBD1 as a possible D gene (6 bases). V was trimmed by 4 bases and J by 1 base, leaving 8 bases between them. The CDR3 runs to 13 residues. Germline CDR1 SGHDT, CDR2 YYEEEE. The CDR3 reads CASSKGQNTEAFF. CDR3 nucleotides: TGTGCCAGCAGCAAGGGACAGAACACTGAAGCTTTCTTT.

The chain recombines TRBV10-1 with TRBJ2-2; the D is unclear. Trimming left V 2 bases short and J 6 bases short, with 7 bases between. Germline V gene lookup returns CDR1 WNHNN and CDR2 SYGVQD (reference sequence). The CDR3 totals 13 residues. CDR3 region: CASSEGHPGELFF. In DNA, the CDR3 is TGCGCCAGCAGTGAGGGGCATCCCGGGGAGCTGTTTTTT.

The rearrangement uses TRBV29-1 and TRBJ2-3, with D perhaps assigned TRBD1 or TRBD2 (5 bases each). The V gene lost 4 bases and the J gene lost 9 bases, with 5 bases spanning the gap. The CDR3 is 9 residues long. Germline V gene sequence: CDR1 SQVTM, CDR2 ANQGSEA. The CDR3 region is CSVGDTQYF. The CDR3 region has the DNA TGCAGCGTTGGGGACACGCAGTATTTT.

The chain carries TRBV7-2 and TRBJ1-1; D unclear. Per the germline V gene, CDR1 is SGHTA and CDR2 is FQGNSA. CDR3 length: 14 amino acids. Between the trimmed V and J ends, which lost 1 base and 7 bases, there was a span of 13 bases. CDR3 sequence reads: CASSLVARTDEAFF. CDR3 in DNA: TGTGCCAGCAGCTTAGTGGCCCGGACCGATGAAGCTTTCTTT.

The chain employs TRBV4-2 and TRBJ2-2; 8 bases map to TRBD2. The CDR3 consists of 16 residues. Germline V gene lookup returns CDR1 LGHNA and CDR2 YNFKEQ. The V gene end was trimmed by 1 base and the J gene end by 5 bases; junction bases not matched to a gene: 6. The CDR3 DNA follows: TGTGCCAGCAGCCAAGTTCGTTCGGGAGGGACCGGGGAGCTGTTTTTT. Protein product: CASSQVRSGGTGELFF.

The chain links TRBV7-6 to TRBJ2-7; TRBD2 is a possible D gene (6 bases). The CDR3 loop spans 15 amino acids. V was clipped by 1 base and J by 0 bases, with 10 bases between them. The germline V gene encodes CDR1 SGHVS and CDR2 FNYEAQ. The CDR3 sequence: CASSLGGLPSYEQYF. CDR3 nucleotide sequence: TGTGCCAGCAGCTTAGGCGGACTACCCTCCTACGAGCAGTACTTC.

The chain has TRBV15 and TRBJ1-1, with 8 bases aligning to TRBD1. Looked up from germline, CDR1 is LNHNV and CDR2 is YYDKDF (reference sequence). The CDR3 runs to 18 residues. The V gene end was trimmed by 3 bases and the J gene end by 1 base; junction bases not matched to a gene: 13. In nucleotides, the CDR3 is TGTGCCACCAGCAGGGGCTTAGACAGGGGAGGAGGGAACACTGAAGCTTTCTTT. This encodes CATSRGLDRGGGNTEAFF. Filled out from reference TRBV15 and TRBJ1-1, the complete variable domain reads DAMVIQNPRYQVTQFGKPVTLSCSQTLNHNVMYWYQQKSSQAPKLLFHYYDKDFNNEADTPDNFQSRRPNTSFCFLDIRSPGLGDTAMYLCATSRGLDRGGGNTEAFFGQGTRLTVV.

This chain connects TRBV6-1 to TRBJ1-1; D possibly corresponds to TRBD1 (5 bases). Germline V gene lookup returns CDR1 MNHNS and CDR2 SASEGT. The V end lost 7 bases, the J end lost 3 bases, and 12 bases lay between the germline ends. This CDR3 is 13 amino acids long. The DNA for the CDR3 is TGTGCCAGCACCGAAGGGGAGGACACTGAAGCTTTCTTT. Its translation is CASTEGEDTEAFF.

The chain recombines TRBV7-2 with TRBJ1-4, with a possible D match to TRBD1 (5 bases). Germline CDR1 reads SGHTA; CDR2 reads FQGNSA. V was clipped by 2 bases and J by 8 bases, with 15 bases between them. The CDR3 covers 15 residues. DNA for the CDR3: TGTGCCAGCAGCTTAAACCCGACAGTGCCAGAAAAACTGTTTTTT. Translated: CASSLNPTVPEKLFF.

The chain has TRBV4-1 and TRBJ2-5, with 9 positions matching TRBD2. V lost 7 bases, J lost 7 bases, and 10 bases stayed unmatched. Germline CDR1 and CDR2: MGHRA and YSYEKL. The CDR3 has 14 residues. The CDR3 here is CASTGTSTFGTQYF. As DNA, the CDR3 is TGCGCCAGCACAGGGACTAGCACTTTCGGGACCCAGTACTTC.

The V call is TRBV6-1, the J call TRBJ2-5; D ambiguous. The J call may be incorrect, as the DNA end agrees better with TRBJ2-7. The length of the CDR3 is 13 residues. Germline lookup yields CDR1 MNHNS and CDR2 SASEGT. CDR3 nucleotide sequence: TGTGCCAGCAGTGATGGCCCCTCCTACGAGCAGTACTTC. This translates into CASSDGPSYEQYF.

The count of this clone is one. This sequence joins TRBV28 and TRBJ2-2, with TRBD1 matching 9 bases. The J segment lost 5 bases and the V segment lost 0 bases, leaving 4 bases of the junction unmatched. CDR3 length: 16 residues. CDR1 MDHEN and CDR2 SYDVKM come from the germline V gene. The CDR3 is CASSLWGTGTTGELFF. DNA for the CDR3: TGTGCCAGCAGTTTATGGGGGACAGGGACTACCGGGGAGCTGTTTTTT. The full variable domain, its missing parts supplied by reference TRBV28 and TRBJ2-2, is DVKVTQSSRYLVKRTGEKVFLECVQDMDHENMFWYRQDPGLGLRLIYFSYDVKMKEKGDIPEGYSVSREKKERFSLILESASTNQTSMYLCASSLWGTGTTGELFFGEGSRLTVL.

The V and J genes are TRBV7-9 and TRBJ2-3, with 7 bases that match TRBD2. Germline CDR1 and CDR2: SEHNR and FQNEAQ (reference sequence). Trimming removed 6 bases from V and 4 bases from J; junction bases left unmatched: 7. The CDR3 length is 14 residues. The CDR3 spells CASRSAGESDTQYF. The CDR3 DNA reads TGTGCCAGCAGATCGGCGGGAGAGTCAGATACGCAGTATTTT.

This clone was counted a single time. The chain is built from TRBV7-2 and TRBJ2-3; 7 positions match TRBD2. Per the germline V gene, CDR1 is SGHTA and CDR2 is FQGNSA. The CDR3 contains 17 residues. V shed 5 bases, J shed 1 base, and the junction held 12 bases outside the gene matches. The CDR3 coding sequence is TGTGCCAGCAGCCCGACTAGCAGCCGTCGAGGCACAGATACGCAGTATTTT. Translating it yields CASSPTSSRRGTDTQYF.

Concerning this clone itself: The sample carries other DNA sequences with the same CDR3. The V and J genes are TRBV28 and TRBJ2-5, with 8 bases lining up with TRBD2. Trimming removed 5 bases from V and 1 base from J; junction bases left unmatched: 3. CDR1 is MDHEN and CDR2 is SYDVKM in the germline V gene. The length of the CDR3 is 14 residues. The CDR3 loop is CASSRSGGQETQYF. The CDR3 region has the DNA TGTGCCAGCAGTAGGAGCGGGGGCCAAGAGACCCAGTACTTC.

The CDR3 is CASSESLYSYNEQFF. DNA for the CDR3: TGTGCCAGCAGTGAATCTTTGTACTCCTACAATGAGCAGTTCTTC. The chain couples TRBV25-1 to TRBJ2-1, with D unclear. Germline V gene lookup returns CDR1 MGHDK and CDR2 SYGVNS. This CDR3 has 15 residues. The germline V and J ends were trimmed by 1 base and 0 bases, with 7 bases remaining between them. The full variable domain, completed using reference TRBV25-1 and TRBJ2-1, is EADIYQTPRYLVIGTGKKITLECSQTMGHDKMYWYQQDPGMELHLIHYSYGVNSTEKGDLSSESTVSRIRTEHFPLTLESARPSHTSQYLCASSESLYSYNEQFFGPGTRLTVL.

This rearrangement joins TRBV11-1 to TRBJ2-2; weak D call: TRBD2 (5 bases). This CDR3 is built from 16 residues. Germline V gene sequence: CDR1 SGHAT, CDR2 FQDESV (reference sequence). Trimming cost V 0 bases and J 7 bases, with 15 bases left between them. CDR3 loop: CASSLAGWGVGGELFF. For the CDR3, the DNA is TGTGCCAGCAGCTTAGCTGGCTGGGGAGTGGGCGGGGAGCTGTTTTTT.

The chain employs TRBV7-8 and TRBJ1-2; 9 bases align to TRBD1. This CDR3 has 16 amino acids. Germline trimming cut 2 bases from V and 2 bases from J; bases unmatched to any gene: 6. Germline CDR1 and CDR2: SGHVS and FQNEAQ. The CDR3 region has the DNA TGTGCCAGCAGCTTACTTGGACAGGGGCAAAACTATGGCTACACCTTC. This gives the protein CASSLLGQGQNYGYTF. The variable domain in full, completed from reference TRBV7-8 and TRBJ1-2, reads GAGVSQSPRYKVAKRGQDVALRCDPISGHVSLFWYQQALGQGPEFLTYFQNEAQLDKSGLPSDRFFAERPEGSVSTLKIQRTQQEDSAVYLCASSLLGQGQNYGYTFGSGTRLTVV.

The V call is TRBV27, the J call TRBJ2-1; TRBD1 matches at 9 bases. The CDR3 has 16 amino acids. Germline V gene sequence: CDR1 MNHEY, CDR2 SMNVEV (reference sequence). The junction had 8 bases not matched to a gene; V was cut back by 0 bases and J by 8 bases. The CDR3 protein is CASSLSPGQGTYEQFF. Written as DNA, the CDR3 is TGTGCCAGCAGTTTATCGCCGGGACAGGGTACCTATGAGCAGTTCTTC.

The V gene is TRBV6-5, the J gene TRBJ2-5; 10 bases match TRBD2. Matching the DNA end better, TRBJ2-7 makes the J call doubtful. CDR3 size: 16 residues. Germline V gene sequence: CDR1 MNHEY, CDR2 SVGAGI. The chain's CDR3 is CASSSLTSGAAYEQYF. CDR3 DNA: TGTGCCAGCAGTTCCTTAACTAGCGGGGCCGCCTACGAGCAGTACTTC.

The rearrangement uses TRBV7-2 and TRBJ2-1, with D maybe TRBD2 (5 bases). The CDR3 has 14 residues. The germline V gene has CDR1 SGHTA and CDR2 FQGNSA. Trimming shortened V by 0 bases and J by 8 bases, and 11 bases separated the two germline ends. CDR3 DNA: TGTGCCAGCAGCTTAGCGGGAGCGTGGGATGAGCAGTTCTTC. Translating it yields CASSLAGAWDEQFF.

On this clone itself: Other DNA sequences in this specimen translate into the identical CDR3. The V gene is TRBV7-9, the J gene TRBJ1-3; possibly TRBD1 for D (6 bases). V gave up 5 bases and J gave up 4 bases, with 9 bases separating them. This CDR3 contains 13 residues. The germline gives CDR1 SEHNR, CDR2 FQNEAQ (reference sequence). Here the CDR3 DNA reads TGTGCCAGCAGCCCAGGGGAGGGAAACACCATATATTTT. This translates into CASSPGEGNTIYF.

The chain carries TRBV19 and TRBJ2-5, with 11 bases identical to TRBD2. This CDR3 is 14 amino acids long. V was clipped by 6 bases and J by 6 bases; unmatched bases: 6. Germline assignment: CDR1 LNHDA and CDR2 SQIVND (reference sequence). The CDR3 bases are TGTGCCAGTAGGCAACTAGCGGGAGCTCAGACCCAGTACTTC. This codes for CASRQLAGAQTQYF.

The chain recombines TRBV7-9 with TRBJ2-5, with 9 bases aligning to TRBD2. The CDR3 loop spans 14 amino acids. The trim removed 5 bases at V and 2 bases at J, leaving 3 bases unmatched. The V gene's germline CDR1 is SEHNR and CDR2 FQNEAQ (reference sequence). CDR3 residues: CASSPTSGQETQYF. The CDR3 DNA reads TGTGCCAGCAGCCCAACTAGCGGGCAAGAGACCCAGTACTTC.

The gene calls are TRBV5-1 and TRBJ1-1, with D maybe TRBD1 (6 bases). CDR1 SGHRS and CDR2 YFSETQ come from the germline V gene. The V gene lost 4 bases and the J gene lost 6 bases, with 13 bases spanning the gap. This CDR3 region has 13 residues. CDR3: CASSKRQDAEAFF. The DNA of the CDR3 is TGCGCCAGCAGCAAAAGACAGGACGCTGAAGCTTTCTTT.

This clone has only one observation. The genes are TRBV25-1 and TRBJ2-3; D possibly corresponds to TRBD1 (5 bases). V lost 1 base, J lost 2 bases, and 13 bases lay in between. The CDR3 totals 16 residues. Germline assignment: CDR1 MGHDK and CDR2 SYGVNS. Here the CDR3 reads CASSELDLGDTDTQYF. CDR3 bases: TGTGCCAGCAGTGAATTGGACCTAGGGGACACAGATACGCAGTATTTT.

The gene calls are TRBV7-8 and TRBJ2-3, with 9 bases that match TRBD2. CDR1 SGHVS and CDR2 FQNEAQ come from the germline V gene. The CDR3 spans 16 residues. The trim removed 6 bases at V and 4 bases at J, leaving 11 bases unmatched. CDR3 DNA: TGTGCCAGCAGGAATCTAGCGGGAAGCTATGCAGATACGCAGTATTTT. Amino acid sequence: CASRNLAGSYADTQYF.

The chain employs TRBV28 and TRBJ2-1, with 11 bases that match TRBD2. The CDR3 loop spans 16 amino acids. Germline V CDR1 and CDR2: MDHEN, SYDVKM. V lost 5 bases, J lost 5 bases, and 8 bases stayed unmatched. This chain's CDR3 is CASSTQTSGTHNEQFF. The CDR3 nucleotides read TGTGCCAGCAGTACCCAGACTAGCGGGACCCACAATGAGCAGTTCTTC.

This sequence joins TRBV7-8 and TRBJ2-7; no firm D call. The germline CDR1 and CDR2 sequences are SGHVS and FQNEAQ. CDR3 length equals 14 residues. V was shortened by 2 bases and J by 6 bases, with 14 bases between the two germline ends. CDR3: CASSLIQIDGEQYF. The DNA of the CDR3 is TGTGCCAGCAGCTTAATTCAGATAGATGGCGAGCAGTACTTC.